The 32 T cell receptor beta chains below all came from one sample that was sequenced in a study of blood T cell repertoires in COVID-19. Measured with immunoSEQ multiplex PCR; TCRdb has only the in-frame clones, and not every one. Of 130,000 to 150,000 clones detected, around 80% appear once; the ten largest clones hold under 15%. Sequencing was carried out using peripheral blood. The receptors here all came from a man aged 55 to 70 with active or convalescent COVID-19.

This clone was seen a few times. The chain uses TRBV6-2 or TRBV6-3 and TRBJ2-3, with a possible D match to TRBD2 (5 bases). Germline CDR1 reads MNHEY; CDR2 reads SVGEGT. This CDR3 spans 12 amino acids. Deletions cut 4 bases from V and 3 bases from J, with 5 bases between. Here the CDR3 reads CASSSGTDTQYF. CDR3 DNA: TGTGCCAGCAGTTCGGGGACAGATACGCAGTATTTT.

This clone has only one observation. The chain couples TRBV5-5 to TRBJ2-5; D remains unclear. Germline V gene lookup returns CDR1 SGHKS and CDR2 YYEKEE (reference sequence). The length of the CDR3 is 15 residues. Trimming stripped 5 bases from V and 2 bases from J, with 16 bases between. The CDR3 loop reads CASRLRVGIQETQYF. As DNA, the CDR3 is TGTGCCAGCAGGTTACGGGTGGGTATACAAGAGACCCAGTACTTC.

CDR3 sequence (DNA): TGTGCCAGCAGCCAAGCGACAGGTCTAGCCAAAAACATTCAGTACTTC. Translation gives CASSQATGLAKNIQYF. J is TRBJ2-4 and V is TRBV3-1 (or the pseudogene TRBV3-2); tentatively, D is TRBD1 (6 bases). The CDR3 consists of 16 residues. The ends were cut back, 1 base at V and 0 bases at J, with 10 bases in the middle. Germline CDR1 is LGHDT and CDR2 is YNNKEL (reference sequence).

A few counts support this clone. V is TRBV2 and J is TRBJ1-1; D is possibly TRBD1 (5 bases). Germline CDR1 SNHLY, CDR2 FYNNEI. V was shortened by 8 bases and J by 5 bases, with 15 bases between the two germline ends. The CDR3 extends over 13 amino acids. In nucleotides, the CDR3 is TGTGCCAGCGGGCAGGGCAGGCGGACTGAAGCTTTCTTT. Translation: CASGQGRRTEAFF. The full variable domain, with the rest looked up from reference TRBV2 and TRBJ1-1, is EPEVTQTPSHQVTQMGQEVILRCVPISNHLYFYWYRQILGQKVEFLVSFYNNEISEKSEIFDDQFSVERPDGSNFTLKIRSTKLEDSAMYFCASGQGRRTEAFFGQGTRLTVV.

V is TRBV5-6 and J is TRBJ2-4, with D perhaps TRBD1 (6 bases). The V end lost 4 bases, the J end lost 9 bases, and 29 bases lay between the germline ends. Germline CDR1 reads SGHDT; CDR2 reads YYEEEE. CDR3 size: 18 residues. CDR3 DNA sequence: TGTGCCAGCAGCAAATTAGCGCAGGGGACACCTAGTTGGGGCATTCAGTACTTC. Amino acid sequence: CASSKLAQGTPSWGIQYF.

This clone was found a few times. This sequence joins TRBV30 and TRBJ1-2, with D maybe TRBD1 (5 bases). Deletions cut 4 bases from V and 6 bases from J, with 15 bases between. The CDR3 runs 13 residues. Germline CDR1 reads GTSNPN; CDR2 reads SVGIG (reference sequence). CDR3 amino acids: CAWTRFRGDGYTF. CDR3 bases: TGTGCCTGGACCCGCTTTCGGGGGGATGGCTACACCTTC.

This clone was counted only a few times. The rearrangement uses TRBV4-1 and TRBJ2-1; D remains ambiguous. The germline V and J ends were trimmed by 0 bases and 9 bases, with 9 bases remaining between them. Germline V gene lookup returns CDR1 MGHRA and CDR2 YSYEKL. The CDR3 length is 13 residues. The CDR3 DNA follows: TGCGCCAGCAGCCAAGATCCGCCCGGTGAGCAGTTCTTC. It yields the protein CASSQDPPGEQFF.

The chain has TRBV18 and TRBJ1-5, with D perhaps TRBD1 (6 bases). Deletions cut 1 base from V and 7 bases from J, with 8 bases between. This CDR3 spans 13 amino acids. The germline V gene has CDR1 KGHSH and CDR2 LQKENI. The CDR3 coding sequence is TGTGCCAGCTCACCACAGGGGGAACAGCCCCAGCATTTT. Translated, it gives CASSPQGEQPQHF. Complete variable domain (other parts from reference TRBV18 and TRBJ1-5): NAGVMQNPRHLVRRRGQEARLRCSPMKGHSHVYWYRQLPEEGLKFMVYLQKENIIDESGMPKERFSAEFPKEGPSILRIQQVVRGDSAAYFCASSPQGEQPQHFGDGTRLSIL.

V and J are TRBV6-1 and TRBJ1-1; D is unresolved. CDR1 MNHNS and CDR2 SASEGT come from the germline V gene. V was cut by 5 bases and J by 1 base, with 8 bases left in between. The CDR3 totals 13 residues. The CDR3 DNA follows: TGTGCCAGCAGTTATCCGGGGAACACTGAAGCTTTCTTT. This encodes CASSYPGNTEAFF.

This sequence joins TRBV7-2 and TRBJ1-3, with 7 nucleotides matching TRBD1. The CDR3 has 16 amino acids. Trimming at V came to 5 bases and at J to 2 bases, leaving 9 bases not matched to a gene. CDR1 is SGHTA and CDR2 is FQGNSA in the germline V gene. The CDR3 sequence is CASSPGGGYAGNTIYF. The CDR3, as DNA: TGTGCCAGCAGCCCCGGAGGGGGCTATGCTGGAAACACCATATATTTT.

V is TRBV27 and J is TRBJ2-5, with 8 bases aligning to TRBD1. CDR3 length: 15 residues. Trimming removed 7 bases from V and 8 bases from J; junction bases left unmatched: 15. The germline CDR1 and CDR2 sequences are MNHEY and SMNVEV (reference sequence). The CDR3 reads CASIQQAGGLSTQYF. As DNA, the CDR3 is TGTGCCAGCATCCAACAGGCAGGGGGCCTATCAACCCAGTACTTC.

V is TRBV12-3 or TRBV12-4 and J is TRBJ2-7; 11 nucleotides agree with TRBD2. The CDR3 runs to 12 residues. V shed 5 bases, J shed 6 bases, and the junction held 0 bases outside the gene matches. This CDR3 is CASSTSGSEQYF. The DNA for the CDR3 is TGTGCCAGCAGTACTAGCGGGAGCGAGCAGTACTTC.

In nucleotides, the CDR3 is TGTGCCAGCAGCGACAGACTAGCGCGAGCCAACAATGAGCAGTTCTTC. This translates into CASSDRLARANNEQFF. The chain uses TRBV5-4 and TRBJ2-1, with 8 bases identical to TRBD2. Germline values: CDR1 SGHNT, CDR2 YYREEE (reference sequence). This CDR3 comprises 16 residues. J lost 5 bases, V lost 4 bases, and 11 bases had no gene match.

The V and J genes are TRBV7-2 and TRBJ2-1, with a weak D call TRBD2 (6 bases). This CDR3 is 13 amino acids long. Trimming shortened V by 4 bases and J by 7 bases, and 11 bases separated the two germline ends. CDR1 SGHTA and CDR2 FQGNSA come from the germline V gene. CDR3 sequence: CASSYSLANEQFF. The CDR3 region has the DNA TGTGCCAGCAGCTACTCCCTAGCGAATGAGCAGTTCTTC.

This clone has just one count. The chain has TRBV7-7 and TRBJ1-1; D is undetermined. Between the trimmed V and J ends, which lost 5 bases and 4 bases, there was a span of 11 bases. Looked up from germline, CDR1 is SSHAT and CDR2 is FNYEAQ (reference sequence). This CDR3 region has 13 residues. The CDR3 sequence: CASSRREGTEAFF. DNA for the CDR3: TGTGCCAGCAGCCGCCGGGAAGGCACTGAAGCTTTCTTT.

This rearrangement joins TRBV7-2 to TRBJ1-6; tentative D call: TRBD1 (6 bases). With 6 bases removed from V and 5 bases from J, the gap between germline ends came to 14 bases. CDR1 is SGHTA and CDR2 is FQGNSA in the germline V gene. This CDR3 is built from 15 residues. The CDR3 DNA is TGTGCCAGCAGACAGGACAGACTTAATAATTCACCCCTCCACTTT. It translates to CASRQDRLNNSPLHF. Together with reference TRBV7-2 and TRBJ1-6, the CDR3 gives the full variable domain: GAGVSQSPSNKVTEKGKDVELRCDPISGHTALYWYRQSLGQGLEFLIYFQGNSAPDKSGLPSDRFSAERTGGSVSTLTIQRTQQEDSAVYLCASRQDRLNNSPLHFGNGTRLTVT.

This chain uses TRBV28 with TRBJ2-4; no clear D. Germline CDR1 and CDR2: MDHEN and SYDVKM. V lost 1 base and J 8 bases, leaving 6 bases between the germline ends. This CDR3 is 12 amino acids long. The CDR3 DNA is TGTGCCAGCAGTTTATCAGATGACATTCAGTACTTC. As protein: CASSLSDDIQYF.

This rearrangement joins TRBV12-3 or TRBV12-4 to TRBJ2-7, with D perhaps TRBD1 (6 bases). V lost 5 bases and J 0 bases, leaving 8 bases between the germline ends. CDR3 size: 13 residues. CDR3 bases: TGTGCCAGCAGTCCGGACAGCTCCTACGAGCAGTACTTC. Its translation: CASSPDSSYEQYF.

This clone has a handful of counts. The V and J genes are TRBV18 and TRBJ2-7; 7 bases agree with TRBD2. The CDR3 has 14 amino acids. The J segment lost 7 bases and the V segment lost 3 bases, leaving 9 bases of the junction unmatched. Looked up from germline, CDR1 is KGHSH and CDR2 is LQKENI. DNA for the CDR3: TGTGCCAGCTCACCCCCCCGGCCCGGGGGGGAGCAGTACTTC. This gives the protein CASSPPRPGGEQYF.

This sequence joins TRBV5-4 and TRBJ2-1; 8 nucleotides match TRBD1. V lost 1 base and J lost 1; bases outside the gene matches: 4. CDR3 length: 16 amino acids. CDR1 SGHNT and CDR2 YYREEE come from the germline V gene (reference sequence). The CDR3 loop reads CASSLRRQGSYNEQFF. The DNA for the CDR3 is TGTGCCAGCAGCTTGCGTCGACAGGGGTCCTACAATGAGCAGTTCTTC.

The rearrangement joins TRBV5-1 to TRBJ1-2; D remains unclear. Germline lookup yields CDR1 SGHRS and CDR2 YFSETQ. Trimming removed 3 bases at V and 7 bases at J, with 13 bases between. The CDR3 runs to 13 residues. The CDR3 bases are TGCGCCAGCAGCTATCCCGGTCGGGGTGGCTACACCTTC. Translation gives CASSYPGRGGYTF.

The J gene is TRBJ1-1, the V gene TRBV19; D may be TRBD1 (5 bases). Germline V gene data show CDR1 as LNHDA and CDR2 as SQIVND (reference sequence). V shed 5 bases and J shed 1 base, with 8 bases lying between them. The CDR3 has 13 residues. CDR3 coding DNA: TGTGCCAGTAGTCGACAGAGGAACACTGAAGCTTTCTTT. Translation gives CASSRQRNTEAFF. The full variable domain, its missing parts supplied by reference TRBV19 and TRBJ1-1, is DGGITQSPKYLFRKEGQNVTLSCEQNLNHDAMYWYRQDPGQGLRLIYYSQIVNDFQKGDIAEGYSVSREKKESFPLTVTSAQKNPTAFYLCASSRQRNTEAFFGQGTRLTVV.

The chain carries TRBV6-5 and TRBJ2-6; D may be TRBD2 (5 bases). CDR1 and CDR2 from the germline V gene are MNHEY and SVGAGI. This CDR3 has 15 residues. Trimming shortened V by 5 bases and J by 2 bases, and 10 bases separated the two germline ends. CDR3 protein: CASSRTRAGANVLTF. The DNA for the CDR3 is TGTGCCAGCAGTCGTACGAGGGCTGGGGCCAACGTCCTGACTTTC.

The count of this clone is one. The chain couples TRBV5-6 to TRBJ2-7, with 10 positions matching TRBD2. The V gene end was trimmed by 3 bases and the J gene end by 6 bases; junction bases not matched to a gene: 9. CDR3 length equals 15 residues. Germline loops: CDR1 SGHDT, CDR2 YYEEEE. CDR3 amino acids: CASSSLGLAFFEQYF. For the CDR3, the DNA is TGTGCCAGCAGCTCCTTGGGACTAGCGTTTTTCGAGCAGTACTTC.

The rearrangement uses TRBV27 and TRBJ2-3; 8 positions agree with TRBD1. Germline trimming cut 5 bases from V and 0 bases from J; bases unmatched to any gene: 22. CDR1 is MNHEY and CDR2 is SMNVEV in the germline V gene (reference sequence). The CDR3 contains 21 residues. The CDR3 loop is CASSPWAGRGPAAISTDTQYF. CDR3 DNA: TGTGCCAGCAGTCCCTGGGCGGGCAGGGGGCCAGCGGCCATCAGCACAGATACGCAGTATTTT.

Turning to this clone: The same CDR3 can be traced to other DNA sequences in this sample. V gene TRBV2 combines with J gene TRBJ2-1, with TRBD1 matching over 7 bases. Germline loops: CDR1 SNHLY, CDR2 FYNNEI. V lost 1 base to trimming and J lost 0 bases; unmatched junction nucleotides: 0. The CDR3 is 15 amino acids. CDR3 coding DNA: TGTGCCAGCAGTGAAGACAGGGGCTCCTACAATGAGCAGTTCTTC. Encoded protein: CASSEDRGSYNEQFF.

The table lists this clone with a count of one. The CDR3 region has the DNA TGTGCCAGCAGCTTCGGGACAGACACTGAAGCTTTCTTT. Its protein is CASSFGTDTEAFF. The chain has TRBV7-8 and TRBJ1-1; 7 positions match TRBD1. The CDR3 contains 13 residues. Germline CDR1 is SGHVS and CDR2 is FQNEAQ. Germline trimming cut 3 bases from V and 3 bases from J; bases unmatched to any gene: 1.

The chain uses TRBV28 and TRBJ1-4, with 7 bases matching TRBD1. Germline V gives CDR1 MDHEN, CDR2 SYDVKM. V lost 7 bases, J lost 7 bases, and 12 bases stayed unmatched. The CDR3 spans 15 residues. The CDR3 here is CASTSMKGAFEKLFF. The CDR3 DNA reads as TGTGCCAGCACCTCGATGAAGGGGGCGTTTGAAAAACTGTTTTTT.

The rearrangement uses TRBV2 and TRBJ2-2, with a weak D call TRBD1 (6 bases). The V gene lost 4 bases and the J gene lost 2 bases, with 11 bases spanning the gap. Germline V lookup: CDR1 SNHLY, CDR2 FYNNEI. There are 15 residues in the CDR3. The CDR3 DNA reads TGTGCCAGCAGTGGACGGACAGCTAACACCGGGGAGCTGTTTTTT. Translating it yields CASSGRTANTGELFF. The full variable domain, rest sourced from reference TRBV2 and TRBJ2-2, is EPEVTQTPSHQVTQMGQEVILRCVPISNHLYFYWYRQILGQKVEFLVSFYNNEISEKSEIFDDQFSVERPDGSNFTLKIRSTKLEDSAMYFCASSGRTANTGELFFGEGSRLTVL.

The DNA for the CDR3 is TGCGCCAGCAGCTTAGGGACAGGGGACACTGAAGCTTTCTTT. Translating gives CASSLGTGDTEAFF. The chain is built from TRBV5-1 and TRBJ1-1, with TRBD1 matching over 10 bases. In germline, CDR1 is SGHRS, CDR2 YFSETQ. This CDR3 spans 14 amino acids. With V trimmed by 2 bases and J by 3 bases, 1 base remained unmatched.

The J gene is TRBJ2-1, the V gene TRBV10-3; the match to TRBD1 covers 7 bases. With 11 bases clipped from V and 4 bases from J, the junction kept 14 bases outside the gene matches. The CDR3 length is 15 residues. Germline CDR1 reads ENHRY; CDR2 reads SYGVKD. The CDR3 sequence: CAARTGQLPYNEQFF. In DNA form, the CDR3 reads TGTGCCGCCCGGACGGGACAGCTGCCTTACAATGAGCAGTTCTTC.

The chain carries TRBV27 and TRBJ1-1; 7 nucleotides align to TRBD1. J was trimmed by 0 bases and V by 8 bases; bases with no gene match: 3. There are 13 residues in the CDR3. The germline CDR1 and CDR2 sequences are MNHEY and SMNVEV (reference sequence). For the CDR3, the DNA is TGTGCCAGCGGACAGGTCTTGAACACTGAAGCTTTCTTT. This sequence encodes CASGQVLNTEAFF.